These T cell receptor beta chains were read from a single sample in a study of cytomegalovirus exposure and HLA in healthy donors. Only in-frame clones appear in the TCRdb table, and some are missing; sequencing was by immunoSEQ multiplex PCR. Of roughly 110,000 clones in the sample, 65% to 75% were seen once. The sample consisted of PBMCs. The receptors were gathered from a female donor in good health and CMV-seronegative. The CDR3 runs from the conserved cysteine through the conserved F or W. A D gene is named only where the DNA matches it firmly. The size of a clone is reported for some rows only, either as once, few or many, or as a class for expanded clones.

. | TRBJ2-5 | TRBV29-1 | . | CSGGTAKETQYF | TGCAGCGGCGGGACAGCCAAAGAGACCCAGTACTTC
. | TRBJ2-1 | TRBV10-2 | TRBD2 | CASQREGSYNEQFF | TGCGCCAGTCAGCGGGAGGGGTCCTACAATGAGCAGTTCTTC
. | TRBJ2-7 | TRBV29-1 | . | CSVVSYEQYF | TGCAGCGTTGTGAGCTACGAGCAGTACTTC
few | TRBJ1-1 | TRBV10-1 | TRBD1 | CASSDRGSSEAFF | TGCGCCAGCAGCGACAGGGGTTCCTCTGAAGCTTTCTTT
. | TRBJ1-2 | TRBV18 | TRBD1 | CASSPGTVYGYTF | TGTGCCAGCTCCCCAGGGACAGTCTATGGCTACACCTTC
. | TRBJ1-1 | TRBV2 | TRBD1 | CASSAERDRGVSRTTEAFF | TGTGCCAGCAGTGCTGAGCGGGACAGGGGGGTAAGCAGGACTACTGAAGCTTTCTTT
. | TRBJ2-3 | TRBV9 | . | CASSVVGAGTDTQYF | TGTGCCAGCAGCGTAGTTGGGGCGGGCACAGATACGCAGTATTTT
. | TRBJ2-3 | TRBV7-2 | TRBD1 | CASSSMRQGTDTQYF | TGTGCCAGCAGCTCAATGAGACAGGGTACAGATACGCAGTATTTT
few | TRBJ2-5 | TRBV11-2 | . | CASSLDGWAQYF | TGTGCCAGCAGCTTAGACGGGTGGGCCCAGTACTTC
once | TRBJ1-4 | TRBV28 | . | CASSFLGATNEKLFF | TGTGCCAGCAGTTTCTTGGGAGCAACTAATGAAAAACTGTTTTTT
. | TRBJ2-2 | TRBV7-3 | TRBD2 | CASSLAGESSGELFF | TGTGCCAGCAGCTTAGCGGGAGAATCATCCGGGGAGCTGTTTTTT
. | TRBJ2-7 | TRBV9 | TRBD2 | CASSPSGSLHEQYF | TGTGCCAGCAGCCCCAGCGGGAGTCTCCACGAGCAGTACTTC
. | TRBJ1-2 | TRBV6-1 | . | CASSAPPVGGPNYGYTF | TGTGCCAGCAGTGCCCCCCCCGTCGGGGGACCAAACTATGGCTACACCTTC
. | TRBJ2-1 | TRBV15 | . | CATSRDWTPGDEQFF | TGTGCCACCAGCAGAGATTGGACTCCGGGCGATGAGCAGTTCTTC
. | TRBJ1-2 | TRBV19 | TRBD1 | CASSIGQGQTYGYTF | TGTGCCAGTAGTATAGGACAGGGGCAAACCTATGGCTACACCTTC
. | TRBJ2-2 | TRBV2 | . | CASSVKRDTGELFF | TGTGCCAGCAGTGTTAAGCGTGACACCGGGGAGCTGTTTTTT
. | TRBJ2-3 | TRBV7-9 | . | CASSLAGADTQYF | TGTGCCAGCAGCTTAGCGGGAGCAGATACGCAGTATTTT
. | TRBJ2-3 | TRBV5-1 | . | CASSLARAGGGTDTQYF | TGCGCCAGCAGCTTGGCCCGGGCGGGTGGGGGCACAGATACGCAGTATTTT
few | TRBJ1-2 | TRBV7-2 | . | CASSLDTGTYGYTF | TGTGCCAGCAGCTTAGATACAGGGACGTATGGCTACACCTTC
few | TRBJ2-1 | TRBV6-6 | . | CASTPGFYNEQFF | TGTGCCAGCACCCCAGGGTTTTACAATGAGCAGTTCTTC
. | TRBJ2-3 | TRBV4-1 | TRBD2 | CASSQGGRASESTDTQYF | TGCGCCAGCAGCCAAGGGGGGAGGGCCTCAGAATCCACAGATACGCAGTATTTT
many | TRBJ1-1 | TRBV2 | . | CASKKGQAPQTEAFF | TGTGCCAGCAAGAAGGGGCAGGCCCCCCAAACTGAAGCTTTCTTT
few | TRBJ2-3 | TRBV30 | TRBD2 | CAWGLAGAVWNTQYF | TGTGCCTGGGGACTAGCGGGAGCGGTGTGGAATACGCAGTATTTT
. | TRBJ2-7 | TRBV29-1 | . | CSVEQGEGYEQYF | TGCAGCGTTGAACAGGGTGAAGGGTACGAGCAGTACTTC
. | TRBJ2-7 | TRBV12-5 | . | CASGFGQNYEQYF | TGTGCTAGTGGTTTCGGACAGAACTACGAGCAGTACTTC
. | TRBJ1-2 | TRBV11-3 | TRBD1 | CASSLDSGTGTLSNYGYTF | TGTGCCAGCAGCTTAGACAGCGGGACAGGGACGCTCTCTAACTATGGCTACACCTTC
. | TRBJ2-7 | TRBV5-1 | TRBD1 | CASSPGTGFVSYEQYF | TGCGCCAGCAGCCCCGGGACAGGTTTTGTGTCCTACGAGCAGTACTTC
. | TRBJ2-5 | TRBV7-6 | . | CASSFPAQGIIETQYF | TGTGCCAGCAGCTTTCCTGCCCAGGGGATAATAGAGACCCAGTACTTC
. | TRBJ2-1 | TRBV27 | . | CASSFGGYEQFF | TGTGCCAGCAGTTTTGGAGGATATGAGCAGTTCTTC
few | TRBJ2-7 | TRBV7-3 | TRBD2 | CASSSPTSVSYEQYF | TGTGCCAGCAGCTCACCTACTAGCGTCTCCTACGAGCAGTACTTC
. | TRBJ2-6 | TRBV7-3 | TRBD2 | CASEGRGLAGYSGANVLTF | TGTGCCAGCGAGGGGAGAGGACTAGCGGGGTACTCTGGGGCCAACGTCCTGACTTTC
. | TRBJ1-5 | TRBV2 | TRBD1 | CASSDGRGIQPQHF | TGTGCCAGCAGTGATGGCAGGGGGATACAGCCCCAGCATTTT
few | TRBJ1-2 | TRBV7-9 | TRBD1 | CASSLVGGQAYYGYTF | TGTGCCAGCAGCTTAGTTGGGGGACAGGCATACTATGGCTACACCTTC